These 19 T cell receptor beta chains were all obtained from the same sample, sequenced in a study of cytomegalovirus exposure and HLA in healthy donors. Method: immunoSEQ multiplex PCR; TCRdb's copy keeps in-frame clones and lacks some. The sample contains roughly 270,000 clones, around 87% of which appear only once. What was sequenced was PBMCs. The receptors come from a woman aged 18-35 years in good health and CMV-seronegative.

The count of this clone is one. The rearrangement joins TRBV11-1 to TRBJ2-1; D is ambiguous. Germline V gene data show CDR1 as SGHAT and CDR2 as FQDESV (reference sequence). The CDR3 runs to 15 residues. V dropped 1 base and J dropped 7 bases, with 14 bases sitting between them. CDR3 region: CASSLVWLVGNEQFF. The CDR3 DNA sequence: TGTGCCAGCAGCTTAGTCTGGCTAGTCGGGAATGAGCAGTTCTTC.

The chain couples TRBV9 to TRBJ1-5; TRBD1 matches 7 bases. CDR3 length equals 15 residues. Trimming took 2 bases from V and 0 from J; bases not matched to a gene: 2. CDR1 SGDLS and CDR2 YYNGEE come from the germline V gene. The CDR3 sequence: CASSVTGNSNQPQHF. CDR3 coding DNA: TGTGCCAGCAGCGTGACAGGGAATAGCAATCAGCCCCAGCATTTT.

This clone was counted a single time. The gene calls are TRBV7-8 and TRBJ2-3; D may be TRBD2 (5 bases). The CDR3 extends over 14 amino acids. V dropped 5 bases and J dropped 5 bases, with 14 bases sitting between them. Germline V gene sequence: CDR1 SGHVS, CDR2 FQNEAQ. The CDR3 sequence: CASSTRAGQDTQYF. DNA of the CDR3: TGTGCCAGCAGCACAAGGGCGGGCCAAGATACGCAGTATTTT.

This chain uses TRBV28 with TRBJ1-5; 7 bases fit TRBD1. Germline CDR1 and CDR2: MDHEN and SYDVKM. The CDR3 is made up of 15 amino acids. V was pared by 7 bases and J by 4 bases, with 10 bases of the junction left unmatched. The DNA for the CDR3 is TGTGCCAGCACCTTGACAGGGTCTAGGAATCAGCCCCAGCATTTT. Protein product: CASTLTGSRNQPQHF.

The chain carries TRBV5-1 and TRBJ2-3; D call uncertain. The CDR3 contains 15 residues. V was pared by 1 base and J by 0 bases, with 9 bases between. In germline, CDR1 is SGHRS, CDR2 YFSETQ. The CDR3 DNA follows: TGCGCCAGCAGCTTGTATGGCATAAGCACAGATACGCAGTATTTT. Translating gives CASSLYGISTDTQYF.

This clone was seen a single time. The chain uses TRBV21-1 and TRBJ1-5; the table names TRBD1, a call not compared with the DNA. TRBV21-1 is a listed pseudogene. CDR3 length equals 16 residues. CDR3 nucleotides: TGTGCCAGCAGCAAAGCGACAGGGCTACTCAATCAGCCCCAGCATTTT. The encoded protein is CASSKATGLLNQPQHF.

This chain uses TRBV2 with TRBJ1-2, with a weak D call TRBD1 (5 bases). Germline CDR1 SNHLY, CDR2 FYNNEI. This CDR3 is built from 12 residues. Trimming removed 10 bases from V and 10 bases from J, with 19 bases in between. The CDR3 sequence is CAILLPQGDYTF. The DNA of the CDR3 is TGTGCCATACTCCTCCCCCAGGGTGACTACACCTTC.

CDR3 sequence (DNA): TGCAGCGTTCTAGACAGAAACTATGGCTACACCTTC. Translation gives CSVLDRNYGYTF. The chain combines TRBV29-1 with TRBJ1-2; D possibly corresponds to TRBD1 (5 bases). V was shortened by 5 bases and J by 2 bases, with 9 bases between the two germline ends. The CDR3 covers 12 residues. Germline V gene sequence: CDR1 SQVTM, CDR2 ANQGSEA.

The chain is built from TRBV13 and TRBJ2-7, with a tentative D call TRBD1 (6 bases). The CDR3 is 14 residues long. V was trimmed by 5 bases and J by 2 bases, leaving 13 bases between them. Germline CDR1 PRHDT, CDR2 FYEKMQ (reference sequence). The CDR3 region has the DNA TGTGCCAGCAGCGACCGGGACAAACCCTACGAGCAGTACTTC. Translation gives CASSDRDKPYEQYF.

V usage is TRBV9 and J usage is TRBJ2-2; 9 nucleotides line up with TRBD2. Germline V gene sequence: CDR1 SGDLS, CDR2 YYNGEE. CDR3 length: 15 residues. Trimming at V came to 2 bases and at J to 5 bases, leaving 4 bases not matched to a gene. The CDR3 region is CASSVGLAVTGELFF. The CDR3 coding sequence is TGTGCCAGCAGCGTGGGACTAGCCGTAACCGGGGAGCTGTTTTTT.

The chain recombines TRBV28 with TRBJ1-5, with TRBD1 identical over 7 bases. Losses at the gene ends were 2 bases for V and 6 bases for J; bases not matched to a gene: 13. Germline lookup yields CDR1 MDHEN and CDR2 SYDVKM. This CDR3 has 17 residues. This CDR3 reads CASSLGAATGIGQPQHF. CDR3 DNA sequence: TGTGCCAGCAGTTTAGGCGCCGCGACAGGGATCGGTCAGCCCCAGCATTTT.

The chain is built from TRBV6-5 and TRBJ2-1, with 9 nucleotides matching TRBD2. There are 15 residues in the CDR3. Germline V gene data show CDR1 as MNHEY and CDR2 as SVGAGI. J gave up 6 bases and V 7 bases, and 10 bases lay outside the gene matches. CDR3 loop: CASTSGGLASNEQFF. In DNA, the CDR3 is TGTGCCAGCACCTCCGGGGGACTAGCCTCCAATGAGCAGTTCTTC.

The V gene is TRBV7-6, the J gene TRBJ1-1; tentatively, D is TRBD1 (5 bases). There are 14 residues in the CDR3. Germline V gene lookup returns CDR1 SGHVS and CDR2 FNYEAQ. V was shortened by 1 base and J by 5 bases, with 11 bases between the two germline ends. CDR3 loop: CASSLDGGGTEAFF. The CDR3 DNA sequence: TGTGCCAGCAGCTTAGACGGGGGAGGGACTGAAGCTTTCTTT. The whole variable domain, filled in from reference TRBV7-6 and TRBJ1-1, reads GAGVSQSPRYKVTKRGQDVALRCDPISGHVSLYWYRQALGQGPEFLTYFNYEAQQDKSGLPNDRFSAERPEGSISTLTIQRTEQRDSAMYRCASSLDGGGTEAFFGQGTRLTVV.

This clone was seen only once. The chain joins TRBV30 to TRBJ2-6; 7 bases align to TRBD1. This CDR3 is built from 16 residues. Trimming removed 4 bases from V and 0 bases from J; junction bases left unmatched: 6. CDR1 GTSNPN and CDR2 SVGIG come from the germline V gene (reference sequence). CDR3 DNA sequence: TGTGCCTGGACTTGGACAGGAAACTCTGGGGCCAACGTCCTGACTTTC. Translating it yields CAWTWTGNSGANVLTF.

The chain combines TRBV9 with TRBJ2-1; 7 nucleotides match TRBD2. CDR1 and CDR2 from the germline V gene are SGDLS and YYNGEE. V was clipped by 0 bases and J by 4 bases; unmatched bases: 4. The CDR3 is 15 residues long. Here the CDR3 DNA reads TGTGCCAGCAGCGTAGATAGCGGGCAGTACAATGAGCAGTTCTTC. As protein: CASSVDSGQYNEQFF.

This chain links TRBV19 with TRBJ1-6; D possibly corresponds to TRBD1 (6 bases). The germline CDR1 and CDR2 sequences are LNHDA and SQIVND (reference sequence). The length of the CDR3 is 16 residues. V was clipped by 6 bases and J by 0 bases, with 12 bases between them. In DNA, the CDR3 is TGTGCCAGTAGACACAGGGCAGGCTCCTATAATTCACCCCTCCACTTT. It yields the protein CASRHRAGSYNSPLHF.

This clone was seen only once. This chain uses TRBV28 with TRBJ2-5; 11 bases are shared with TRBD2. The J segment lost 4 bases and the V segment lost 7 bases, leaving 8 bases of the junction unmatched. The CDR3 runs 15 residues. Germline loops: CDR1 MDHEN, CDR2 SYDVKM. The CDR3 here is CASTFLAGGTETQYF. The DNA for the CDR3 is TGTGCCAGCACATTCCTAGCGGGAGGAACAGAGACCCAGTACTTC.

This sequence joins TRBV5-1 and TRBJ1-4; 10 bases fit TRBD1. With 4 bases clipped from V and 7 bases from J, the junction kept 4 bases outside the gene matches. The CDR3 sequence is 14 residues long. The V gene's germline CDR1 is SGHRS and CDR2 YFSETQ. This CDR3 reads CASSPDRGPEKLFF. As DNA, the CDR3 is TGCGCCAGCAGCCCCGACAGGGGGCCTGAAAAACTGTTTTTT.

On this clone: The same CDR3 is also encoded by other DNA sequences in this sample. This chain joins TRBV27 and TRBJ1-5; unclear D gene. Per the germline V gene, CDR1 is MNHEY and CDR2 is SMNVEV (reference sequence). The V end lost 3 bases, the J end lost 5 bases, and 11 bases lay between the germline ends. This CDR3 has 14 residues. CDR3 protein: CASSFRGGDQPQHF. CDR3 nucleotide sequence: TGTGCCAGCAGTTTTCGGGGTGGCGATCAGCCCCAGCATTTT.